This is a list of T cell receptor beta chains from one sample in a study of regulatory T cells in long-lasting Graves disease. TCRdb independently ran MiXCR on the multiplex PCR reads; one entry per CDR3 protein. The sample records 350,000 to 450,000 distinct CDR3 sequences, under 25% being singletons. Material: peripheral blood mononuclear cells (PBMCs), obtained when the disease was refractory, from a patient treated with antithyroid drugs. Every receptor here comes from a female donor with Graves disease. Each CDR3 is given with its conserved first and last residue.

V gene	CDR3 length	J gene	CDR3 protein
TRBV6-5	16	TRBJ2-5	CASSYSSGRGQETQYF
TRBV28	16	TRBJ1-5	CASSTLGRGNNQPQHF
TRBV20-1	13	TRBJ2-6	CSAKDSGANVLTF
TRBV2	14	TRBJ1-1	CASSEARRETEAFF
TRBV29-1	15	TRBJ2-2	CSVETSGSITGELFF
TRBV28	16	TRBJ2-2	CASRSLVGRSSGELFF
TRBV12-3/TRBV12-4	15	TRBJ1-1	CASKPEGGLGTEAFF
TRBV12-3/TRBV12-4	15	TRBJ2-4	CASSALGPGKNIQYF
TRBV5-4	15	TRBJ2-1	CASSNGGLADNEQFF
TRBV6-1	13	TRBJ1-5	CASNGGFNQPQHF
TRBV10-1	16	TRBJ1-3	CASSDPGQGAGNTIYF
TRBV5-8	15	TRBJ2-7	CAGESMTGSLYEQYF
TRBV27	14	TRBJ2-7	CASSLTGSSYEQHF
TRBV20-1	14	TRBJ1-1	CSARKGKMNTEAFF
TRBV11-2	14	TRBJ2-5	CASSLEAGRETQYF
TRBV28	13	TRBJ1-1	CASSLSRDVEAFF